The clone carrying this TCR beta chain was seen a single time. Profiling relied on immunoSEQ multiplex PCR, and the TCRdb table lists in-frame clones only, not all of them. The sample has approximately 12,000 clones, about 80% seen once; the top ten hold roughly 47%. This specimen belongs to a study of blood T cell repertoires in COVID-19. Sequencing input: peripheral blood. This receptor was obtained from a man older than 75 with acute or convalescent COVID-19.

The CDR3 nucleotides read TGTGCCAGCAGCCAAGATCTGGAGGCCTATGGCTACACCTTC. Its translation is CASSQDLEAYGYTF. J is TRBJ1-2 and V is TRBV4-2; no clear D. The CDR3 covers 14 residues. Trimming took off 0 bases at V and 4 bases at J, with 9 bases between the two ends. Looked up from germline, CDR1 is LGHNA and CDR2 is YNFKEQ.